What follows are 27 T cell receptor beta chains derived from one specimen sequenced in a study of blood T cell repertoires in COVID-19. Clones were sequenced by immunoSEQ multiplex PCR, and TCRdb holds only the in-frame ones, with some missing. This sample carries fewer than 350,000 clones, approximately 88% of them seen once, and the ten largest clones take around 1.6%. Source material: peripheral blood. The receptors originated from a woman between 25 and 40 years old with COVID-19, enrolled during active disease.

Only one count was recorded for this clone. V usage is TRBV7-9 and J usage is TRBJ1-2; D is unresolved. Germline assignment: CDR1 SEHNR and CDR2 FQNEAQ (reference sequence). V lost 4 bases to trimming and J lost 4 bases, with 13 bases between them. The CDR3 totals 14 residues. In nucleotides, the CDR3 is TGTGCCAGCAGCTACACAGTTGGCCTCTATGGCTACACCTTC. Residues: CASSYTVGLYGYTF.

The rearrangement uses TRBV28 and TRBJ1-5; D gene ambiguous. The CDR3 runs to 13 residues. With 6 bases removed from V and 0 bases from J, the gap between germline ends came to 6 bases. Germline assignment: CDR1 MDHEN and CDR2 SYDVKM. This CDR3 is CASRLYSNQPQHF. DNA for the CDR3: TGTGCCAGCAGACTTTATAGCAATCAGCCCCAGCATTTT.

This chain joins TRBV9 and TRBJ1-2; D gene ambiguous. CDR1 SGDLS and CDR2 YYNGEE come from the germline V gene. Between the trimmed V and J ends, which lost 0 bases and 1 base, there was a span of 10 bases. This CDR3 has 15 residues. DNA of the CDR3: TGTGCCAGCAGCGTAGAACAGAACGTTAACTATGGCTACACCTTC. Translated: CASSVEQNVNYGYTF. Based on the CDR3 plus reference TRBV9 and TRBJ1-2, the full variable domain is DSGVTQTPKHLITATGQRVTLRCSPRSGDLSVYWYQQSLDQGLQFLIQYYNGEERAKGNILERFSAQQFPDLHSELNLSSLELGDSALYFCASSVEQNVNYGYTFGSGTRLTVV.

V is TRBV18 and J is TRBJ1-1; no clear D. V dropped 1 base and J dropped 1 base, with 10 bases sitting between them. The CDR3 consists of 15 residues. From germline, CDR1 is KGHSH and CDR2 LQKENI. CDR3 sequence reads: CASSPRQAENTEAFF. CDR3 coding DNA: TGTGCCAGCTCACCACGGCAGGCAGAGAACACTGAAGCTTTCTTT.

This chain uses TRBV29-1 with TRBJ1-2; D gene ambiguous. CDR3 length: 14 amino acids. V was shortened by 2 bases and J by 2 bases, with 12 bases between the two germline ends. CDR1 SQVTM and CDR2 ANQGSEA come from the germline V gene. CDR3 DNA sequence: TGCAGCGTTGAATCCGGTTCTCTCAACTATGGCTACACCTTC. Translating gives CSVESGSLNYGYTF.

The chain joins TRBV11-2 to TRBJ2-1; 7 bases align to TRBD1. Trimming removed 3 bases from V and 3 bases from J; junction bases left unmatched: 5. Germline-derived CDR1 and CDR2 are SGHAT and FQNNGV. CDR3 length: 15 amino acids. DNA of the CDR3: TGTGCCAGCAGCTTTTCGACAGGGAACTACAATGAGCAGTTCTTC. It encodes CASSFSTGNYNEQFF.

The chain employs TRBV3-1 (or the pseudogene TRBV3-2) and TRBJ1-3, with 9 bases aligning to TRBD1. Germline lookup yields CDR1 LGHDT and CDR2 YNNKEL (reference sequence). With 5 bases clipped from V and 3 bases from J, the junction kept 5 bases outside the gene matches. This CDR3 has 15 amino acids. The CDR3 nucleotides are TGTGCCAGCAGCGAACAGGGGGCGGTTGGAAACACCATATATTTT. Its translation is CASSEQGAVGNTIYF.

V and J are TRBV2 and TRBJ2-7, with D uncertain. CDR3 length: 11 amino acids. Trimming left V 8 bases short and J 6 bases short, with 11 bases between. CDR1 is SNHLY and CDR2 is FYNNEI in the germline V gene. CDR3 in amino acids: CASQEQIEQYF. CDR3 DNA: TGTGCCAGCCAGGAACAGATCGAGCAGTACTTC.

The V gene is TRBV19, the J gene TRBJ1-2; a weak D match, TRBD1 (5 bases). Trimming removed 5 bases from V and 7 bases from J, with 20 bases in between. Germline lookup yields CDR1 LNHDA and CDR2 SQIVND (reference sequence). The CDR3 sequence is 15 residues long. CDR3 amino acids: CASSQPAQGVGGYTF. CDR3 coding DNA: TGTGCCAGTAGTCAACCCGCGCAGGGCGTTGGTGGCTACACCTTC.

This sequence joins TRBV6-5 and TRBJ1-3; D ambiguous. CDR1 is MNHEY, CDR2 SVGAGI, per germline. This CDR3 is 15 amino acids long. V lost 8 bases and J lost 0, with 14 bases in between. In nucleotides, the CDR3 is TGTGCCAGCTCGGTTAACCTCAACTCTGGAAACACCATATATTTT. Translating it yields CASSVNLNSGNTIYF.

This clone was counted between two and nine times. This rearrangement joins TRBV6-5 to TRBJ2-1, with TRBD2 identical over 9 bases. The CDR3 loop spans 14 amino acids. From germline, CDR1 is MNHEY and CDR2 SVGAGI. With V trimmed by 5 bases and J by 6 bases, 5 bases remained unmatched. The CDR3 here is CASSIAGEINEQFF. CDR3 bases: TGTGCCAGCAGTATAGCGGGGGAGATCAATGAGCAGTTCTTC.

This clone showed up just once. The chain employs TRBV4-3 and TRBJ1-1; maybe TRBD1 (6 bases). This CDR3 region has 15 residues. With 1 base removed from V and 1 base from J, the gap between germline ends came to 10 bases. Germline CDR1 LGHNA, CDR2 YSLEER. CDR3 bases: TGCGCCAGCAGCCAAGGAACAGGGTCGAACACTGAAGCTTTCTTT. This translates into CASSQGTGSNTEAFF.

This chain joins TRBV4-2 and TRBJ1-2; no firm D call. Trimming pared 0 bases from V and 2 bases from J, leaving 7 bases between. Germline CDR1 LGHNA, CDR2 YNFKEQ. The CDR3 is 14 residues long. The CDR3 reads CASSQEVRNYGYTF. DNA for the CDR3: TGTGCCAGCAGCCAAGAGGTACGGAACTATGGCTACACCTTC.

The CDR3 DNA is TGTGCCAGCAGTTACTCAGGGGGCGAAGCTTTCTTT. It translates to CASSYSGGEAFF. The chain combines TRBV6-5 with TRBJ1-1; 7 nucleotides line up with TRBD1. There are 12 residues in the CDR3. Per germline, CDR1 MNHEY and CDR2 SVGAGI. The V segment lost 0 bases and the J segment 8 bases; nucleotides outside the gene matches: 0.

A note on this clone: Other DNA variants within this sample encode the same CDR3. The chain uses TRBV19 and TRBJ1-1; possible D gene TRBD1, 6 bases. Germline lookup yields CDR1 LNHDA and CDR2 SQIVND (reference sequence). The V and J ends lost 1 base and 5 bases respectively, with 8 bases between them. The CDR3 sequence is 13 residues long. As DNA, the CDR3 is TGTGCCAGTAGTATAGTGCAGGGGACTGAAGCTTTCTTT. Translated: CASSIVQGTEAFF. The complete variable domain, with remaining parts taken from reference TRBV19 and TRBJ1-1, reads DGGITQSPKYLFRKEGQNVTLSCEQNLNHDAMYWYRQDPGQGLRLIYYSQIVNDFQKGDIAEGYSVSREKKESFPLTVTSAQKNPTAFYLCASSIVQGTEAFFGQGTRLTVV.

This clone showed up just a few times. DNA of the CDR3: TGCGCCAGCAGCCGTCGGACCGGGGAACGGGTCACTAACTATGGCTACACCTTC. This sequence encodes CASSRRTGERVTNYGYTF. The chain combines TRBV5-1 with TRBJ1-2, with D unclear. The CDR3 consists of 18 residues. The germline V gene encodes CDR1 SGHRS and CDR2 YFSETQ. V was clipped by 4 bases and J by 0 bases, with 22 bases between them.

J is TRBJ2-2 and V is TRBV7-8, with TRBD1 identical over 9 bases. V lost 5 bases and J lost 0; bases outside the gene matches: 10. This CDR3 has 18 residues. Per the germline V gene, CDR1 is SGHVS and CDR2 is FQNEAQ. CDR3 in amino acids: CASSLGQGNYANTGELFF. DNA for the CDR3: TGTGCCAGCAGCCTAGGACAGGGGAACTACGCGAACACCGGGGAGCTGTTTTTT.

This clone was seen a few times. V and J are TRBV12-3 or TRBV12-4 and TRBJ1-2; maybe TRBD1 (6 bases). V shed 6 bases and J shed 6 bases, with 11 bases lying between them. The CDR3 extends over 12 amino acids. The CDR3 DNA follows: TGTGCCAGCAGGAGGACAGCCCATGGCTACACCTTC. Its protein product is CASRRTAHGYTF.

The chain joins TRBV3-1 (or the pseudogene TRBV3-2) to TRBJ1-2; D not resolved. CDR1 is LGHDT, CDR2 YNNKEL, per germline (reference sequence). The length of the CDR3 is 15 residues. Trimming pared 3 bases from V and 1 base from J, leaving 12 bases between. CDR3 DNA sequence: TGTGCCAGCAGCCATAGCCCCGACTATAACTATGGCTACACCTTC. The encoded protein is CASSHSPDYNYGYTF.

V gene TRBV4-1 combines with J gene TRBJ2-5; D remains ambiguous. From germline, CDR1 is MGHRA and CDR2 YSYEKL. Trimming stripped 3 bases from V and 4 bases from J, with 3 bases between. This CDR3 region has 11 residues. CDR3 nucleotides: TGCGCCAGCAGCCACGGAGAGACCCAGTACTTC. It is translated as CASSHGETQYF.

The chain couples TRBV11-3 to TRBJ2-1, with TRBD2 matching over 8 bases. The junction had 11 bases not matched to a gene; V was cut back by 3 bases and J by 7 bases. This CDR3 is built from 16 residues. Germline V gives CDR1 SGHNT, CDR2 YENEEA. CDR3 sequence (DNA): TGTGCCAGCAGCTTTAAAAAAGCGGGGGTGCGGAATGAGCAGTTCTTC. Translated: CASSFKKAGVRNEQFF.

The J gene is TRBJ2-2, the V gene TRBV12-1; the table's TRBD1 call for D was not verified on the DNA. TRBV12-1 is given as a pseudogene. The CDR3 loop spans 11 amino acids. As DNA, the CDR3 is TGTGCCAGCACCTCTTGGCCGGAGCTGTTTTTT. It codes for CASTSWPELFF.

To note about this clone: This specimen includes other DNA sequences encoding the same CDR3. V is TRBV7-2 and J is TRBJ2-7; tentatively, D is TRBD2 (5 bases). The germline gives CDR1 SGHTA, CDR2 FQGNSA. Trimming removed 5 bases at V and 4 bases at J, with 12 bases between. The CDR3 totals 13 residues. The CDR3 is CASSSRRGYEQYF. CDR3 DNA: TGTGCCAGCAGCAGTAGACGGGGTTACGAGCAGTACTTC.

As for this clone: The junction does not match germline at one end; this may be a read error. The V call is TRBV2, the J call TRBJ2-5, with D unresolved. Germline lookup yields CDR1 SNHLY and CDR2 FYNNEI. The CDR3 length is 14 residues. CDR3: CASSEGMARETQYF. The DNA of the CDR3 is TGTGCCAGCAGCGAAGGTATGGCACGAGAGACCCAGTACTTC. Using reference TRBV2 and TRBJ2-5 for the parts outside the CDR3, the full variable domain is EPEVTQTPSHQVTQMGQEVILRCVPISNHLYFYWYRQILGQKVEFLVSFYNNEISEKSEIFDDQFSVERPDGSNFTLKIRSTKLEDSAMYFCASSEGMARETQYFGPGTRLLVL.

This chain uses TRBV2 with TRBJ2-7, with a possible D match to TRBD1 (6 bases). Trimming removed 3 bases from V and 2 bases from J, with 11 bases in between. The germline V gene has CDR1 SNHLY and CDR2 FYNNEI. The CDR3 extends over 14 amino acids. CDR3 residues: CASSDPRGAYEQYF. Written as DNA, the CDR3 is TGTGCCAGCAGTGACCCCAGGGGCGCCTACGAGCAGTACTTC.

CDR3 sequence (DNA): TGCGCCAGCAGCTTGGGTCCCCAGGGATCTGGAAACACCATATATTTT. Amino acid sequence: CASSLGPQGSGNTIYF. The chain is built from TRBV5-1 and TRBJ1-3; maybe TRBD1 (5 bases). Germline CDR1 and CDR2: SGHRS and YFSETQ. The CDR3 is 16 residues long. The V gene lost 0 bases and the J gene lost 1 base, with 11 bases spanning the gap.

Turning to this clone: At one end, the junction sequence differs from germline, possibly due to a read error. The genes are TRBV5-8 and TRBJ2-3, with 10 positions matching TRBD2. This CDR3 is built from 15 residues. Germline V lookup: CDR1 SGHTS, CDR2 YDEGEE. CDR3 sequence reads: CASSLGLASADTQYF. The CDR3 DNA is TGTGCCAGCAGTTTGGGACTAGCGTCCGCAGATACGCAGTATTTT. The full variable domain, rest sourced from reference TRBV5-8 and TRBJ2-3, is EAGVTQSPTHLIKTRGQQATLRCSPISGHTSVYWYQQALGLGLQFLLWYDEGEERNRGNFPPRFSGRQFPNYSSELNVNALELEDSALYLCASSLGLASADTQYFGPGTRLTVL.